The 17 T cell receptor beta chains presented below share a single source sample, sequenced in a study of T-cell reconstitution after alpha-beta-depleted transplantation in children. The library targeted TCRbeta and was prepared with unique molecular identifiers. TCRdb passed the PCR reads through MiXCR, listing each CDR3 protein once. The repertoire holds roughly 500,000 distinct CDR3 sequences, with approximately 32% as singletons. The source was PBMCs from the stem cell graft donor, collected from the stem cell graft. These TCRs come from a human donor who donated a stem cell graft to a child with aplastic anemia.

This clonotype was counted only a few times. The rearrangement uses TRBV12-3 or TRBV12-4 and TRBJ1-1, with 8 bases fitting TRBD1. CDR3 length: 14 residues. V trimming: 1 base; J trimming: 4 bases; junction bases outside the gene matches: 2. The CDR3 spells CASSLGTGTTEAFF. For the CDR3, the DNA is TGTGCCAGCAGTTTAGGGACAGGGACCACTGAAGCTTTCTTT.

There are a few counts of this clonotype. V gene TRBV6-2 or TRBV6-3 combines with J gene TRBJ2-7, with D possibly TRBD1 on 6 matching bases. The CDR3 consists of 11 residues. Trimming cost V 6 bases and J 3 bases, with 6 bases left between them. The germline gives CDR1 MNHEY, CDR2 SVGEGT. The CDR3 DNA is TGTGCCAGCAGCAGGGGCTACGAGCAGTACGTC. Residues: CASSRGYEQYV.

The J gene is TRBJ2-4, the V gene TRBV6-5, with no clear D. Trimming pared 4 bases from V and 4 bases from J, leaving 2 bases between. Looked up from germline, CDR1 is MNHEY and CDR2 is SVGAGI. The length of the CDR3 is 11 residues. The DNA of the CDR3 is TGTGCCAGCAGTTTGAAAAACATTCAGTACTTC. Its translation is CASSLKNIQYF.

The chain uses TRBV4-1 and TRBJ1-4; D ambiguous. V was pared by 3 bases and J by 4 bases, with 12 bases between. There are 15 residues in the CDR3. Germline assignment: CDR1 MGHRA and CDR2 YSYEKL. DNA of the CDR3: TGCGCCAGCAGCCACAACCGGGATCTTAATGAAAAACTGTTTTTT. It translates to CASSHNRDLNEKLFF.

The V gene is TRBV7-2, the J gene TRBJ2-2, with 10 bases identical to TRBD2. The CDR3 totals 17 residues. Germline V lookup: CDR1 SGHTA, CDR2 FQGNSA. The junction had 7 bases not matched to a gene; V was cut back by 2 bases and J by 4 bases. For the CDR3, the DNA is TGTGCCAGCAGCTTAACTCCTAGCGGGAGCCTCACCGGGGAGCTGTTTTTT. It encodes CASSLTPSGSLTGELFF.

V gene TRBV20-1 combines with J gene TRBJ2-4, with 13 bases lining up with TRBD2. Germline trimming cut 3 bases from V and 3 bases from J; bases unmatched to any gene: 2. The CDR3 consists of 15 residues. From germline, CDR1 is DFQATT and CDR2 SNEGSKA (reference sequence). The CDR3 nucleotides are TGCAGTGCTAGTTGGACTAGCGGGAGCAAAAACATTCAGTACTTC. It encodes CSASWTSGSKNIQYF.

The CDR3: CASSVDTARGETQYF. The CDR3 region has the DNA TGTGCCAGCAGCGTAGATACAGCCCGGGGCGAGACCCAGTACTTC. The V and J genes are TRBV9 and TRBJ2-5; the D call may be TRBD1 or TRBD2 (5 bases each). Between the trimmed V and J ends, which lost 0 bases and 5 bases, there was a span of 14 bases. This CDR3 is built from 15 residues. Germline CDR1 SGDLS, CDR2 YYNGEE.

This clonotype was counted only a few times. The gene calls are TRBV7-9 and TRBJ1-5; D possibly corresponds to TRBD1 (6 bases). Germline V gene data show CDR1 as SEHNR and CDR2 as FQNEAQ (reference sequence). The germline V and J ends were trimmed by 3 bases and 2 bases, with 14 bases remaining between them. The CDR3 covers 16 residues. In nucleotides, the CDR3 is TGTGCCAGCAGCTTGGGCCCGGGGGGCGGCAATCAGCCCCAGCATTTT. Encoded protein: CASSLGPGGGNQPQHF.

In DNA form, the CDR3 reads TGTGCCAGCAGCTGGGGGACTAGCGGGAGCACTGAGCAGTTCTTC. This encodes CASSWGTSGSTEQFF. The chain links TRBV7-2 to TRBJ2-1; TRBD2 aligns across 14 bases. There are 15 residues in the CDR3. Germline V gene sequence: CDR1 SGHTA, CDR2 FQGNSA. The trim removed 4 bases at V and 9 bases at J, leaving 5 bases unmatched.

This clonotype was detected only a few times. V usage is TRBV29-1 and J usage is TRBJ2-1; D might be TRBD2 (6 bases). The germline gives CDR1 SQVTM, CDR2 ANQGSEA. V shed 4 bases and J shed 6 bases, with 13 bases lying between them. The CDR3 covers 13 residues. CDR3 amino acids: CSVVIQAGNEQFF. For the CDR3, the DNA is TGCAGCGTTGTGATTCAAGCGGGCAATGAGCAGTTCTTC.

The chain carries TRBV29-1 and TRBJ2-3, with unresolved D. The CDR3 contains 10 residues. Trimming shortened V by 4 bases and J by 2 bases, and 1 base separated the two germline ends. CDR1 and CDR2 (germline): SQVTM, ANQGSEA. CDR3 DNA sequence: TGCAGCGTTGCCACAGATACGCAGTATTTT. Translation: CSVATDTQYF.

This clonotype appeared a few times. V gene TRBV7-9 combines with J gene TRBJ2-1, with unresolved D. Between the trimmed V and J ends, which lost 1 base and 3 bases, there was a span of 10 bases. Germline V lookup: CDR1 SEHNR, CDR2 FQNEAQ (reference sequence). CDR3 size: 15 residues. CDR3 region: CASSLGEWGYNEQFF. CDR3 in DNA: TGTGCCAGCAGCTTAGGCGAGTGGGGCTACAATGAGCAGTTCTTC.

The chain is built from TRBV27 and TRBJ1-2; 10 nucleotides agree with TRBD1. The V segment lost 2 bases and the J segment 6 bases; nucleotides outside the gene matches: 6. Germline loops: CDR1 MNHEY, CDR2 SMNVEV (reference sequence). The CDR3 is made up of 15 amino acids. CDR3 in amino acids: CASSLLIGTGDGYTF. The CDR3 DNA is TGTGCCAGCAGTTTACTTATCGGGACAGGGGATGGCTACACCTTC.

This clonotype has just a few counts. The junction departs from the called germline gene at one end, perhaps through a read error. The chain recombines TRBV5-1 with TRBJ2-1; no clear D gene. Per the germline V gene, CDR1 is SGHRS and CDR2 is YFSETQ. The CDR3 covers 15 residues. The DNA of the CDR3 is TGTGCCAGCAGCTTAGCACCTAGCTCCTACAATGAGCAGTTCTTC. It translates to CASSLAPSSYNEQFF.

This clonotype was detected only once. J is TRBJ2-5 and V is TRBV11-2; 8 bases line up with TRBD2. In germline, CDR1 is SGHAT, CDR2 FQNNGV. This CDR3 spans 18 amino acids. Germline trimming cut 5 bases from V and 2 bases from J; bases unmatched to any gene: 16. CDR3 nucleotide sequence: TGTGCCAGCAGCCTAAATTTTCCGGGACTAGGGCTACAAGAGACCCAGTACTTC. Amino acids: CASSLNFPGLGLQETQYF.

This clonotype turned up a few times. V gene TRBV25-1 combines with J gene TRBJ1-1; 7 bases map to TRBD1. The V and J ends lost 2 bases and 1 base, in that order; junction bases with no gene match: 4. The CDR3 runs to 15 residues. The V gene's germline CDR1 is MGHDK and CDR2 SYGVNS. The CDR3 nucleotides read TGTGCCAGCAGTGAAGGTCAGGGGGGGAACACTGAAGCTTTCTTT. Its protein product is CASSEGQGGNTEAFF. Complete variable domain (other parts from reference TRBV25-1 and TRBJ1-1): EADIYQTPRYLVIGTGKKITLECSQTMGHDKMYWYQQDPGMELHLIHYSYGVNSTEKGDLSSESTVSRIRTEHFPLTLESARPSHTSQYLCASSEGQGGNTEAFFGQGTRLTVV.

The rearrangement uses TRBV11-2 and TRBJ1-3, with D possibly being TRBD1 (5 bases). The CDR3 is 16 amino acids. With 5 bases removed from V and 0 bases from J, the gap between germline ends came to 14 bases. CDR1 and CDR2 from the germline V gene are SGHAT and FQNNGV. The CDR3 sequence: CASSLLGTHSGNTIYF. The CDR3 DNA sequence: TGTGCCAGCAGCCTACTGGGGACGCACTCTGGAAACACCATATATTTT. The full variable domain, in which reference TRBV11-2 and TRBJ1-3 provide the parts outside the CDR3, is EAGVAQSPRYKIIEKRQSVAFWCNPISGHATLYWYQQILGQGPKLLIQFQNNGVVDDSQLPKDRFSAERLKGVDSTLKIQPAKLEDSAVYLCASSLLGTHSGNTIYFGEGSWLTVV.